These 28 T cell receptor beta chains share one sample of origin, sequenced in a study of cytomegalovirus exposure and HLA in healthy donors. The method was immunoSEQ multiplex PCR; TCRdb's version includes in-frame clones alone and lacks a portion of them. Here the sample spans around 60,000 clones, almost 97% being singletons. The sequenced sample was PBMCs. Receptors were obtained from a young woman in good health and CMV-seronegative.

This chain joins TRBV4-1 and TRBJ1-4; a weak D match, TRBD1 (6 bases). Trimming left V 1 base short and J 0 bases short, with 18 bases between. CDR3 length: 19 residues. Germline V gene data show CDR1 as MGHRA and CDR2 as YSYEKL. The CDR3 DNA sequence: TGCGCCAGCAGCCAAGGGGTGTTGGTTACAGGGTCAACTAATGAAAAACTGTTTTTT. It encodes CASSQGVLVTGSTNEKLFF.

The V call is TRBV30, the J call TRBJ2-1, with a possible D match to TRBD1 (6 bases). Trimming stripped 2 bases from V and 5 bases from J, with 10 bases between. CDR3 length equals 13 residues. Germline CDR1 reads GTSNPN; CDR2 reads SVGIG (reference sequence). The CDR3 loop is CAWSWGPNNEQFF. CDR3 coding DNA: TGTGCCTGGAGTTGGGGGCCTAACAATGAGCAGTTCTTC.

The chain carries TRBV28 and TRBJ2-1, with D tentatively TRBD1 (6 bases). The CDR3 is 12 residues long. Trimming removed 7 bases at V and 14 bases at J, with 18 bases between. Germline CDR1 and CDR2: MDHEN and SYDVKM. CDR3 sequence: CASTQGFAEEFF. CDR3 coding DNA: TGTGCCAGCACCCAGGGGTTCGCGGAGGAGTTCTTC.

This CDR3 reads CAWTQGASYNEQFF. The CDR3 region has the DNA TGTGCCTGGACACAGGGGGCGTCCTACAATGAGCAGTTCTTC. The chain employs TRBV30 and TRBJ2-1; 9 bases line up with TRBD1. The CDR3 runs to 14 residues. The germline V gene encodes CDR1 GTSNPN and CDR2 SVGIG (reference sequence). V lost 4 bases and J lost 1; bases outside the gene matches: 2.

This chain links TRBV6-6 with TRBJ2-5; the D gene is possibly TRBD1 (6 bases). The V and J ends lost 7 bases and 0 bases respectively, with 15 bases between them. CDR1 and CDR2 from the germline V gene are MNHNY and SVGAGI (reference sequence). The CDR3 is 15 residues long. CDR3 residues: CASTTQGLYQETQYF. CDR3 DNA sequence: TGTGCCAGCACAACCCAGGGGCTGTACCAAGAGACCCAGTACTTC.

This rearrangement joins TRBV7-2 to TRBJ1-5; D remains ambiguous. CDR1 and CDR2 (germline): SGHTA, FQGNSA. Trimming shortened V by 1 base and J by 0 bases, and 4 bases separated the two germline ends. The CDR3 sequence is 14 residues long. The CDR3 region is CASSLGPSNQPQHF. In DNA, the CDR3 is TGTGCCAGCAGCTTAGGGCCTAGCAATCAGCCCCAGCATTTT.

As DNA, the CDR3 is TGTGCCAGCAGCCGGATCCGGCGGGTGAACACTGAAGCTTTCTTT. Translation gives CASSRIRRVNTEAFF. V gene TRBV11-2 combines with J gene TRBJ1-1, with D unresolved. V dropped 5 bases and J dropped 0 bases, with 13 bases sitting between them. Germline CDR1 is SGHAT and CDR2 is FQNNGV. This CDR3 is built from 15 residues.

The V call is TRBV28, the J call TRBJ2-7, with 9 nucleotides matching TRBD2. J gave up 2 bases and V 10 bases, and 9 bases lay outside the gene matches. This CDR3 has 14 residues. Germline lookup yields CDR1 MDHEN and CDR2 SYDVKM. DNA of the CDR3: TGTGCCACCCAGCTAGCGGGGCTCACCTACGAGCAGTACTTC. It specifies CATQLAGLTYEQYF.

J is TRBJ1-1 and V is TRBV5-1; 8 bases map to TRBD1. This CDR3 is built from 15 residues. With V trimmed by 2 bases and J by 4 bases, 7 bases remained unmatched. Per germline, CDR1 SGHRS and CDR2 YFSETQ. In nucleotides, the CDR3 is TGCGCCAGCAGCTTTATCACAGGGGGAGGCACTGAAGCTTTCTTT. As protein: CASSFITGGGTEAFF.

V usage is TRBV7-2 and J usage is TRBJ2-3; 8 positions agree with TRBD2. Germline values: CDR1 SGHTA, CDR2 FQGNSA. V was clipped by 0 bases and J by 6 bases; unmatched bases: 8. The CDR3 consists of 16 residues. CDR3 DNA sequence: TGTGCCAGCAGCTTAGCGCTAGCAGCGGGGGTGGATACGCAGTATTTT. Residues: CASSLALAAGVDTQYF.

The CDR3 DNA is TGTGCCAGCTCACCACCTGGACAGGGGCACTCTGGAAACACCATATATTTT. Residues: CASSPPGQGHSGNTIYF. The genes are TRBV18 and TRBJ1-3; 9 bases map to TRBD1. Trimming took 0 bases from V and 0 from J; bases not matched to a gene: 3. The CDR3 has 17 residues. Germline V gene lookup returns CDR1 KGHSH and CDR2 LQKENI.

V usage is TRBV4-3 and J usage is TRBJ2-3, with 9 bases fitting TRBD2. The V gene end was trimmed by 5 bases and the J gene end by 5 bases; junction bases not matched to a gene: 11. The germline V gene encodes CDR1 LGHNA and CDR2 YSLEER. The CDR3 loop spans 16 amino acids. The CDR3 protein is CASSKGAGGQGDTQYF. The CDR3 DNA sequence: TGCGCCAGCAGCAAGGGAGCGGGGGGTCAGGGAGATACGCAGTATTTT.

The chain is built from TRBV4-3 and TRBJ2-6; D may be TRBD2 (6 bases). The germline CDR1 and CDR2 sequences are LGHNA and YSLEER. This CDR3 has 18 residues. V gave up 0 bases and J gave up 0 bases, with 12 bases separating them. The CDR3 nucleotides read TGCGCCAGCAGCCAAGACCCCCTCGGGGGCTCTGGGGCCAACGTCCTGACTTTC. It codes for CASSQDPLGGSGANVLTF.

V gene TRBV5-1 combines with J gene TRBJ2-3; the D gene is possibly TRBD2 (6 bases). Germline lookup yields CDR1 SGHRS and CDR2 YFSETQ. The V end was cut by 2 bases, the J end by 0 bases, with 10 bases between. The CDR3 length is 15 residues. CDR3 coding DNA: TGCGCCAGCAGCTTTGCTAGCGAGAGCACAGATACGCAGTATTTT. Residues: CASSFASESTDTQYF.

This sequence joins TRBV5-6 and TRBJ2-7; TRBD1 might be the D (5 bases). Trimming shortened V by 7 bases and J by 3 bases, and 17 bases separated the two germline ends. Germline CDR1 reads SGHDT; CDR2 reads YYEEEE. The CDR3 loop spans 14 amino acids. CDR3 bases: TGTGCCAGCCCCCGGTGCAGGGTGGGCTACGAGCAGTACTTC. Translation gives CASPRCRVGYEQYF. The variable domain in full, with the rest retrieved from reference TRBV5-6 and TRBJ2-7, is DAGVTQSPTHLIKTRGQQVTLRCSPKSGHDTVSWYQQALGQGPQFIFQYYEEEERQRGNFPDRFSGHQFPNYSSELNVNALLLGDSALYLCASPRCRVGYEQYFGPGTRLTVT.

The V and J genes are TRBV27 and TRBJ2-7, with D tentatively TRBD1 (5 bases). CDR3 length: 13 amino acids. Trimming took off 7 bases at V and 0 bases at J, with 10 bases between the two ends. The germline V gene has CDR1 MNHEY and CDR2 SMNVEV (reference sequence). The CDR3 bases are TGTGCCAGCAAACGACAGAACTCCTACGAGCAGTACTTC. This codes for CASKRQNSYEQYF.

This sequence joins TRBV27 and TRBJ1-2; maybe TRBD1 (5 bases). V lost 2 bases and J 2 bases, leaving 12 bases between the germline ends. CDR1 is MNHEY and CDR2 is SMNVEV in the germline V gene (reference sequence). The length of the CDR3 is 15 residues. DNA of the CDR3: TGTGCCAGCAGTTTACAGGGCCTAGGAAACTATGGCTACACCTTC. It codes for CASSLQGLGNYGYTF.

The chain uses TRBV19 and TRBJ1-4; possibly TRBD1 for D (6 bases). Trimming cost V 3 bases and J 3 bases, with 17 bases left between them. CDR1 is LNHDA and CDR2 is SQIVND in the germline V gene (reference sequence). The CDR3 extends over 17 amino acids. In DNA, the CDR3 is TGTGCCAGTAGTATTAGGGGCCGCCAGGGGTCTAATGAAAAACTGTTTTTT. Protein: CASSIRGRQGSNEKLFF.

This rearrangement joins TRBV27 to TRBJ1-2; possibly TRBD1 for D (5 bases). Germline V lookup: CDR1 MNHEY, CDR2 SMNVEV (reference sequence). The CDR3 has 16 residues. V was pared by 3 bases and J by 8 bases, with 22 bases between. CDR3 in DNA: TGTGCCAGCAGTTTTGGGGGGACGGTGTCAGGGAGGGGCTACACCTTC. It encodes CASSFGGTVSGRGYTF.

The chain couples TRBV28 to TRBJ2-7; TRBD2 agrees at 7 bases. CDR3 size: 15 residues. CDR1 and CDR2 from the germline V gene are MDHEN and SYDVKM. With 2 bases clipped from V and 7 bases from J, the junction kept 11 bases outside the gene matches. The CDR3 DNA reads as TGTGCCAGCAGTTTAATGTTGGCGGGGGAGGGGGAGCAGTACTTC. It encodes CASSLMLAGEGEQYF.

The chain links TRBV28 to TRBJ1-3; D is ambiguous. The CDR3 is 15 amino acids. V shed 5 bases and J shed 0 bases, with 11 bases lying between them. CDR1 is MDHEN, CDR2 SYDVKM, per germline. The DNA for the CDR3 is TGTGCCAGCAGTCTAGGCGGGAACTCTGGAAACACCATATATTTT. Protein: CASSLGGNSGNTIYF. The full variable domain, completed using reference TRBV28 and TRBJ1-3, is DVKVTQSSRYLVKRTGEKVFLECVQDMDHENMFWYRQDPGLGLRLIYFSYDVKMKEKGDIPEGYSVSREKKERFSLILESASTNQTSMYLCASSLGGNSGNTIYFGEGSWLTVV.

The sample holds one count of this clone. The chain couples TRBV30 to TRBJ2-7, with 10 bases lining up with TRBD1. This CDR3 is 14 amino acids long. The J segment lost 2 bases and the V segment lost 3 bases, leaving 4 bases of the junction unmatched. Germline CDR1 GTSNPN, CDR2 SVGIG (reference sequence). CDR3 in DNA: TGTGCCTGGAGCGGACAGGGGGGGCCCTACGAGCAGTACTTC. This sequence encodes CAWSGQGGPYEQYF.

The chain links TRBV7-2 to TRBJ1-5; D is unclear. The germline gives CDR1 SGHTA, CDR2 FQGNSA. V lost 2 bases, J lost 8 bases, and 19 bases lay in between. CDR3 length: 16 amino acids. CDR3 in amino acids: CASSLSLGSLGEPQHF. The CDR3 coding sequence is TGTGCCAGCAGCTTAAGTCTGGGTAGTCTCGGGGAGCCCCAGCATTTT. The full variable domain, rest sourced from reference TRBV7-2 and TRBJ1-5, is GAGVSQSPSNKVTEKGKDVELRCDPISGHTALYWYRQSLGQGLEFLIYFQGNSAPDKSGLPSDRFSAERTGGSVSTLTIQRTQQEDSAVYLCASSLSLGSLGEPQHFGDGTRLSIL.

J is TRBJ2-6 and V is TRBV28, with D maybe TRBD1 (5 bases). The length of the CDR3 is 14 residues. Germline CDR1 is MDHEN and CDR2 is SYDVKM. Trimming took 7 bases from V and 1 from J, leaving 8 bases between them. For the CDR3, the DNA is TGTGCCAGCACTAAGGGGTCTGGGGCCAACGTCCTGACTTTC. This gives the protein CASTKGSGANVLTF. The whole variable domain, remainder taken from reference TRBV28 and TRBJ2-6, is DVKVTQSSRYLVKRTGEKVFLECVQDMDHENMFWYRQDPGLGLRLIYFSYDVKMKEKGDIPEGYSVSREKKERFSLILESASTNQTSMYLCASTKGSGANVLTFGAGSRLTVL.

This clone was observed a single time. This rearrangement joins TRBV7-2 to TRBJ1-5; D is undetermined. The V and J ends lost 1 base and 9 bases respectively, with 10 bases between them. Germline CDR1 is SGHTA and CDR2 is FQGNSA. The CDR3 has 13 amino acids. Here the CDR3 DNA reads TGTGCCAGCAGCTTAGGGCCCGGAGGGCCCCAGCATTTT. This translates into CASSLGPGGPQHF.

The rearrangement joins TRBV6-5 to TRBJ2-7, with TRBD1 identical over 8 bases. The CDR3 contains 16 residues. Germline CDR1 reads MNHEY; CDR2 reads SVGAGI. With 1 base clipped from V and 9 bases from J, the junction kept 14 bases outside the gene matches. CDR3 sequence (DNA): TGTGCCAGCAGTTACTTGGCGACAGGGGTCGAGCGCGTGCAGTACTTC. Residues: CASSYLATGVERVQYF.

The V gene is TRBV7-8, the J gene TRBJ2-1; 14 positions match TRBD2. The CDR3 covers 17 residues. Germline V gene data show CDR1 as SGHVS and CDR2 as FQNEAQ. V lost 5 bases and J lost 2; bases outside the gene matches: 5. CDR3 coding DNA: TGTGCCAGCAGCCCTGGGACTAGCGGGGGAGCCTACAATGAGCAGTTCTTC. Protein product: CASSPGTSGGAYNEQFF.

The V and J genes are TRBV15 and TRBJ2-5, with 8 bases fitting TRBD1. The CDR3 length is 15 residues. Looked up from germline, CDR1 is LNHNV and CDR2 is YYDKDF (reference sequence). V lost 8 bases and J lost 2; bases outside the gene matches: 10. The CDR3 here is CATSSRTGTQETQYF. In DNA form, the CDR3 reads TGTGCCACCTCCTCCCGGACAGGGACACAAGAGACCCAGTACTTC.